This TCR beta chain originates from a study of molecular identifiers for immune sequencing clone quantification. Details on this clonotype: This may be a read error, as it is one base from a much larger clone.

The germline CDR1 and CDR2 sequences are SEHNR and FQNEAQ (reference sequence). The V and J ends lost 4 bases and 2 bases respectively, with 5 bases between them. This CDR3 region has 13 residues. TCRdb reanalysed the PCR reads using MiXCR and keeps one entry per CDR3 protein. Of some 97,000 distinct CDR3 sequences detected, about 35% appear once; the ten largest clones hold approximately 4%. V usage is TRBV7-9 and J usage is TRBJ2-2; D uncertain. Sequencing was carried out using naive CD8+ T cells from blood, with Jurkat cell RNA spiked in. Subset here: FACS-sorted CD8+CD4-CCR7+CD45RA+ naive T cells. This TCR was sampled from a human donor in good health. Some libraries in this study had Jurkat cell RNA spiked in. CDR3 in amino acids: CASSSPNTGELFF. CDR3 DNA sequence: TGTGCCAGCAGCTCCCCAAACACCGGGGAGCTGTTTTTT. The full variable domain, completed using reference TRBV7-9 and TRBJ2-2, is DTGVSQNPRHKITKRGQNVTFRCDPISEHNRLYWYRQTLGQGPEFLTYFQNEAQLEKSRLLSDRFSAERPKGSFSTLEIQRTEQGDSAMYLCASSSPNTGELFFGEGSRLTVL.